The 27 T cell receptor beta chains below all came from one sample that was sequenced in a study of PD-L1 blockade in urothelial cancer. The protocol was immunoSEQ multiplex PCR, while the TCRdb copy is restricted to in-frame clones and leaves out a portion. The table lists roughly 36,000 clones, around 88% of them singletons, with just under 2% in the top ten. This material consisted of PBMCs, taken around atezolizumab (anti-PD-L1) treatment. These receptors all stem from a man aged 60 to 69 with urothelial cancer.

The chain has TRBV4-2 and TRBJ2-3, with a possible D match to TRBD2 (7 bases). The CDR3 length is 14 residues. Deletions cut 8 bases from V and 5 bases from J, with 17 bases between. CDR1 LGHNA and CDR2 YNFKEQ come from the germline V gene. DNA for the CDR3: TGTGCCAGCGAGAGGGGGGGGGCCGAAGATACGCAGTATTTT. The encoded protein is CASERGGAEDTQYF.

DNA of the CDR3: TGTGCCAGCAGCCCAACAGTGAACACTGAAGCTTTCTTT. This translates into CASSPTVNTEAFF. This sequence joins TRBV11-3 and TRBJ1-1; D remains unclear. V shed 5 bases and J shed 0 bases, with 7 bases lying between them. The CDR3 is 13 residues long. CDR1 is SGHNT, CDR2 YENEEA, per germline.

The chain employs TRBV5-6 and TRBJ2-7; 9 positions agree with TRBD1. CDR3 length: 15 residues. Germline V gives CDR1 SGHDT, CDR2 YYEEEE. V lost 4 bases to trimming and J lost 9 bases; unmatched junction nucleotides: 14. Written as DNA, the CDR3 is TGTGCCAGCAGCCCCGGGACAGGGAATTTTCTAGGGCAGTACTTC. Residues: CASSPGTGNFLGQYF.

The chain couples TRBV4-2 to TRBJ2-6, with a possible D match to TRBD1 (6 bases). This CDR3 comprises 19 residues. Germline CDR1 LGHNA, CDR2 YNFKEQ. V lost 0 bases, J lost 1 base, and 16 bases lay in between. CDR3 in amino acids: CASSQDLVTGLSGANVLTF. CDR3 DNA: TGTGCCAGCAGCCAAGATTTAGTAACAGGGTTGTCTGGGGCCAACGTCCTGACTTTC.

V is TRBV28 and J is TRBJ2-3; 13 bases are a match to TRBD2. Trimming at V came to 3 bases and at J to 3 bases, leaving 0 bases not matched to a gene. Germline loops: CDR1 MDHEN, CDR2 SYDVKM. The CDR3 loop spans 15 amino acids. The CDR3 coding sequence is TGTGCCAGCAGTTTGGGACTAGCGGGGACAGATACGCAGTATTTT. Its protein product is CASSLGLAGTDTQYF.

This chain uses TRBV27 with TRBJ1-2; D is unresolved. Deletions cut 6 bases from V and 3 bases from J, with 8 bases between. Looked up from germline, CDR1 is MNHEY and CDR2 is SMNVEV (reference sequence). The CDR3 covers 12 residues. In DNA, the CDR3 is TGTGCCAGCAGCGACAACTACTATGGCTACACCTTC. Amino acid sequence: CASSDNYYGYTF.

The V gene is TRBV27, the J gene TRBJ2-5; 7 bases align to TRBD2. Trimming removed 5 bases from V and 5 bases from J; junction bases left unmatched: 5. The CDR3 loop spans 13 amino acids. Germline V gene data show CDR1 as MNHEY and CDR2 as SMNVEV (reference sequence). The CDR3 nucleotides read TGTGCCAGCAGTGCTCTAGCGGCCGAGACCCAGTACTTC. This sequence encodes CASSALAAETQYF.

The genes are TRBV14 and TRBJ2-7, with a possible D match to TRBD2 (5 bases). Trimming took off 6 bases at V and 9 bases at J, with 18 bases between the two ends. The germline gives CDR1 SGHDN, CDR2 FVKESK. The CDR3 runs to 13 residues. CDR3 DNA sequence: TGTGCCAGCAGTTCCGAGGGTGCCCGGCGGCAGTACTTC. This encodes CASSSEGARRQYF.

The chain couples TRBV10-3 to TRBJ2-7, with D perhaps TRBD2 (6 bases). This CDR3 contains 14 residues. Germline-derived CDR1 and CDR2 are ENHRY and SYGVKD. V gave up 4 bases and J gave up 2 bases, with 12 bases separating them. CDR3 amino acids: CAISARDFTYEQYF. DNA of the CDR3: TGTGCCATCAGTGCCCGGGACTTCACCTACGAGCAGTACTTC.

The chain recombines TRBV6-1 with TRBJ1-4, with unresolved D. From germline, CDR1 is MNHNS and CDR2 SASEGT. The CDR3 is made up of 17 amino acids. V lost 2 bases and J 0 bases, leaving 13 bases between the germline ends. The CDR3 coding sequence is TGTGCCAGCAGTGAAACAGCCAGCGGTGCAACTAATGAAAAACTGTTTTTT. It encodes CASSETASGATNEKLFF.

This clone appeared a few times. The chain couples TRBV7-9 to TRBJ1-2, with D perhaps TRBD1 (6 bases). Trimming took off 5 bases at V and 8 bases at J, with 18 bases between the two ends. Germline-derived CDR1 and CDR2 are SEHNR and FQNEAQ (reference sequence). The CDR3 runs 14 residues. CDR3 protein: CASSEGRQAYGYTF. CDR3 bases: TGTGCCAGCAGCGAAGGGCGACAGGCTTACGGCTACACCTTC. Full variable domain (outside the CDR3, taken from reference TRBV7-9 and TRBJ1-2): DTGVSQNPRHKITKRGQNVTFRCDPISEHNRLYWYRQTLGQGPEFLTYFQNEAQLEKSRLLSDRFSAERPKGSFSTLEIQRTEQGDSAMYLCASSEGRQAYGYTFGSGTRLTVV.

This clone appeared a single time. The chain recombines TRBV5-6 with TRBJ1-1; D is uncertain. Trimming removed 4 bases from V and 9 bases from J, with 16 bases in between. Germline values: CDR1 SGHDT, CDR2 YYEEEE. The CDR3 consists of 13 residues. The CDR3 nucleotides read TGTGCCAGCAGCGCCTCTGACCGGGTCAAAGCTTTCTTT. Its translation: CASSASDRVKAFF.

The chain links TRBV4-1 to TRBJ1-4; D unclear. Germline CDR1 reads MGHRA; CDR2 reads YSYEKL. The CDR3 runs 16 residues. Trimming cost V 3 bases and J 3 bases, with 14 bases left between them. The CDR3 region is CASSQPADFSNEKLFF. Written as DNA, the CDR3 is TGCGCCAGCAGCCAGCCCGCGGACTTCTCTAATGAAAAACTGTTTTTT.

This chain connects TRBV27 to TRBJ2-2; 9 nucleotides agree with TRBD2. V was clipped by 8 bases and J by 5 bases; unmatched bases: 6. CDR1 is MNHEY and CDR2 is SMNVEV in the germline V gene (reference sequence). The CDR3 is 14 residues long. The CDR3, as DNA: TGTGCCAGCTTAGCGGGGGCGTGGACCGGGGAGCTGTTTTTT. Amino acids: CASLAGAWTGELFF.

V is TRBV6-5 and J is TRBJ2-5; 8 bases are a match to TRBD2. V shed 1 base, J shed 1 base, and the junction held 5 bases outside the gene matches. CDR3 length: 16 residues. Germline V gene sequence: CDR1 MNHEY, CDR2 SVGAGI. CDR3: CASSYWGGGPQETQYF. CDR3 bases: TGTGCCAGCAGTTACTGGGGCGGGGGGCCCCAAGAGACCCAGTACTTC.

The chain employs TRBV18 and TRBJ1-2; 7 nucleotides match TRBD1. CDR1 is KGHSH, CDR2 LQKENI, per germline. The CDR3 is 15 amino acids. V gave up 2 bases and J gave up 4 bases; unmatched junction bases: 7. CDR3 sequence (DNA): TGTGCCAGCTCACCAAACCCGGGACAGAGCTATGGCTACACCTTC. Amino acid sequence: CASSPNPGQSYGYTF.

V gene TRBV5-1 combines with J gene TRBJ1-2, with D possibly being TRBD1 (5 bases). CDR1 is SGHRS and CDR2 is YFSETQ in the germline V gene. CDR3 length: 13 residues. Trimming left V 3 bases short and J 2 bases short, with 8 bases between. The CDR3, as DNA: TGCGCCAGCAGCTCGGGGGACAACTATGGCTACACCTTC. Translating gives CASSSGDNYGYTF.

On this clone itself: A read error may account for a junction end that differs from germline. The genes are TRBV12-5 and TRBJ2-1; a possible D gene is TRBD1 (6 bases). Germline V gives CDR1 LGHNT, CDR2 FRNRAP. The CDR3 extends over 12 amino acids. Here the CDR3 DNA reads TGTGCTAGTGGTTCTGACTCGGGACAAGTGGTCTTC. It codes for CASGSDSGQVVF.

The CDR3 region has the DNA TGCGCCAGCAGCTTGGGGACTAGCGGGGGGGCATACGAGCAGTACTTC. Encoded protein: CASSLGTSGGAYEQYF. The chain couples TRBV5-1 to TRBJ2-7; 15 bases are a match to TRBD2. V gave up 0 bases and J gave up 4 bases; unmatched junction bases: 2. CDR1 and CDR2 from the germline V gene are SGHRS and YFSETQ. This CDR3 spans 16 amino acids.

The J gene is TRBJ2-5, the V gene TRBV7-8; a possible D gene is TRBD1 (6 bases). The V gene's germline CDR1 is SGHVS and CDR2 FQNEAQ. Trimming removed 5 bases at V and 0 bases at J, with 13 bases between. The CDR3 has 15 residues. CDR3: CASSLTGTHQETQYF. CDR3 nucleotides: TGTGCCAGCAGCCTCACCGGGACACACCAAGAGACCCAGTACTTC.

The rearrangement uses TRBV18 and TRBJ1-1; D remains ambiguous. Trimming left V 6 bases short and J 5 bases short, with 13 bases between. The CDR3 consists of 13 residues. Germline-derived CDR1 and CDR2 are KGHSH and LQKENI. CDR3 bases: TGTGCCAGCTCCCCGGGGTCTCGAACTGAAGCTTTCTTT. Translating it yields CASSPGSRTEAFF.

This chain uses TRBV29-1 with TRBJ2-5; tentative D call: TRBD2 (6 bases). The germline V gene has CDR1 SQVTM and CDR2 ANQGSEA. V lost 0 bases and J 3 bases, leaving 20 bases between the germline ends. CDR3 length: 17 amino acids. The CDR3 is CSVEDPWAEGGKETQYF. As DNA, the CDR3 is TGCAGCGTTGAAGATCCGTGGGCAGAGGGCGGGAAAGAGACCCAGTACTTC.

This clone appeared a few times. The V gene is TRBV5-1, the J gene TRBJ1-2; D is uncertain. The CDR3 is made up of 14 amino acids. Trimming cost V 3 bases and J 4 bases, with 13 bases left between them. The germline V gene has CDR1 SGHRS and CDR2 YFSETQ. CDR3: CASSSLSTIYGYTF. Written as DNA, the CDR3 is TGCGCCAGCAGCTCGTTATCGACTATCTATGGCTACACCTTC. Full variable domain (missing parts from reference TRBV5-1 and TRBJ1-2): KAGVTQTPRYLIKTRGQQVTLSCSPISGHRSVSWYQQTPGQGLQFLFEYFSETQRNKGNFPGRFSGRQFSNSRSEMNVSTLELGDSALYLCASSSLSTIYGYTFGSGTRLTVV.

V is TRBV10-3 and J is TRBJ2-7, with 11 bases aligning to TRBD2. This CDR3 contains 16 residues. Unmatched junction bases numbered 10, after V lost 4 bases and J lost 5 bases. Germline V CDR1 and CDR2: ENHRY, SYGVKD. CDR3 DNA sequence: TGTGCCATCAGTGCTCCCTTAGCGGGAGGGGGGGACGAGCAGTACTTC. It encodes CAISAPLAGGGDEQYF.

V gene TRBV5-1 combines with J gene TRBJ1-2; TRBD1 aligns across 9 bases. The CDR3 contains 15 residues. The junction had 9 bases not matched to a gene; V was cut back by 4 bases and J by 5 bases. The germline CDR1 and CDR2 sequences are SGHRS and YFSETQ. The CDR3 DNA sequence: TGCGCCAGCAGCGACGGGGGACAGGGAGTTTATGGCTACACCTTC. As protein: CASSDGGQGVYGYTF.

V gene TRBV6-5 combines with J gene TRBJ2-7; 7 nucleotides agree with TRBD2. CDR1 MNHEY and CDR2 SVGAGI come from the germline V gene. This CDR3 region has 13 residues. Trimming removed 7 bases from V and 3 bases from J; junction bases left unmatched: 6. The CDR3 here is CASKPAGSYEQYF. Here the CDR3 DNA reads TGTGCCAGCAAACCAGCGGGAAGCTACGAGCAGTACTTC.

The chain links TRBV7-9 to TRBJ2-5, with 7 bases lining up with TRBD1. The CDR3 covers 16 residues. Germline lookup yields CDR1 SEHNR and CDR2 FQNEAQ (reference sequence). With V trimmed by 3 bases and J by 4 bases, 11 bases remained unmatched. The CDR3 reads CASSLGTVKLGETQYF. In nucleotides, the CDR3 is TGTGCCAGCAGCTTGGGGACAGTCAAGTTGGGAGAGACCCAGTACTTC.